Listed here are 24 T cell receptor beta chains from one sample, sequenced in a study of sequential checkpoint blockade in melanoma. Indicated treatment: randomized to nivolumab then ipilimumab (arm A) or the reverse (arm B). Profiling relied on immunoSEQ multiplex PCR, and the TCRdb table lists in-frame clones only, not all of them. This sample carries around 10,000 clones, less than 80% of them seen once, and the ten largest clones take around 39%. This material consisted of CD8+ T cells sorted from blood (inferred from file names), taken from a patient given nivolumab and ipilimumab in sequence. These receptors all stem from a human donor with melanoma.

The chain's CDR3 is CASSLGGAYNEQFF. DNA of the CDR3: TGTGCCAGCAGTTTGGGAGGAGCTTACAATGAGCAGTTCTTC. This chain joins TRBV6-5 and TRBJ2-1; D may be TRBD2 (6 bases). Germline CDR1 and CDR2: MNHEY and SVGAGI. This CDR3 is built from 14 residues. Trimming took off 4 bases at V and 4 bases at J, with 11 bases between the two ends.

The J gene is TRBJ1-5, the V gene TRBV5-6; no clear D gene. Germline values: CDR1 SGHDT, CDR2 YYEEEE. CDR3 length: 13 residues. V was pared by 4 bases and J by 4 bases, with 9 bases between. DNA of the CDR3: TGTGCCAGCAGCCTATCCGAGAATCAGCCCCAGCATTTT. Translated: CASSLSENQPQHF.

The rearrangement joins TRBV27 to TRBJ2-7, with 10 nucleotides matching TRBD1. The V gene end was trimmed by 5 bases and the J gene end by 12 bases; junction bases not matched to a gene: 4. Germline V gene data show CDR1 as MNHEY and CDR2 as SMNVEV (reference sequence). The CDR3 is 11 amino acids. The CDR3 region is CASSTGTGVYF. The CDR3 bases are TGTGCCAGCAGTACAGGGACAGGGGTGTACTTC.

The CDR3 reads CASSPRLAAKGGNEQFF. CDR3 sequence (DNA): TGTGCCAGCAGCCCGCGACTAGCGGCCAAAGGGGGCAATGAGCAGTTCTTC. The chain couples TRBV7-3 to TRBJ2-1; 9 bases agree with TRBD2. The CDR3 extends over 17 amino acids. V lost 5 bases to trimming and J lost 6 bases; unmatched junction nucleotides: 14. Germline V gene data show CDR1 as SGHTA and CDR2 as FQGTGA.

This clone turned up a few times. The rearrangement links TRBV9 to TRBJ2-1; 10 bases are shared with TRBD2. Germline V gene sequence: CDR1 SGDLS, CDR2 YYNGEE. With V trimmed by 3 bases and J by 5 bases, 5 bases remained unmatched. This CDR3 has 15 amino acids. This CDR3 reads CASSASGGHDNEQFF. Written as DNA, the CDR3 is TGTGCCAGCAGCGCTAGCGGGGGCCACGACAATGAGCAGTTCTTC.

This chain joins TRBV6-6 and TRBJ2-7; 10 bases are a match to TRBD1. Germline V CDR1 and CDR2: MNHNY, SVGAGI (reference sequence). This CDR3 contains 16 residues. After removal of 0 bases from V and 6 bases from J, the junction contained 8 bases not matched to a gene. The CDR3 protein is CASSYSKDRGEIEQYF. The CDR3 DNA sequence: TGTGCCAGCAGTTACTCGAAGGACAGGGGGGAGATCGAGCAGTACTTC.

This chain connects TRBV12-5 to TRBJ2-1; unclear D gene. The CDR3 is made up of 11 amino acids. Germline CDR1 LGHNT, CDR2 FRNRAP. Trimming removed 6 bases from V and 9 bases from J, with 9 bases in between. The CDR3 DNA sequence: TGTGCTAGTGGCCCGTCGGGTGAGCAGTTCTTC. It specifies CASGPSGEQFF. Full variable domain (remainder filled in from reference TRBV12-5 and TRBJ2-1): DARVTQTPRHKVTEMGQEVTMRCQPILGHNTVFWYRQTMMQGLELLAYFRNRAPLDDSGMPKDRFSAEMPDATLATLKIQPSEPRDSAVYFCASGPSGEQFFGPGTRLTVL.

This chain links TRBV14 with TRBJ1-2; D ambiguous. V lost 4 bases and J 4 bases, leaving 7 bases between the germline ends. Looked up from germline, CDR1 is SGHDN and CDR2 is FVKESK. The CDR3 is made up of 12 amino acids. CDR3 sequence reads: CASSPGVYGYTF. The CDR3 DNA sequence: TGTGCCAGCAGCCCTGGAGTCTATGGCTACACCTTC.

As regards this clone: The sample carries other DNA sequences with the same CDR3. CDR3 nucleotide sequence: TGTGCCAGCAGCTCCCCCAGTTCCTACGAGCAGTACTTC. Amino acids: CASSSPSSYEQYF. The chain recombines TRBV13 with TRBJ2-7; no clear D. The V gene lost 4 bases and the J gene lost 1 base, with 8 bases spanning the gap. This CDR3 is built from 13 residues. Per germline, CDR1 PRHDT and CDR2 FYEKMQ (reference sequence).

The chain has TRBV7-8 and TRBJ2-7; 8 bases match TRBD1. The CDR3 runs 14 residues. Germline loops: CDR1 SGHVS, CDR2 FQNEAQ. V lost 3 bases, J lost 6 bases, and 7 bases stayed unmatched. CDR3 amino acids: CASSFPGQGGEQYF. CDR3 nucleotides: TGTGCCAGCAGCTTCCCCGGACAGGGCGGCGAGCAGTACTTC.

The chain links TRBV29-1 to TRBJ1-2, with D hard to call. There are 12 residues in the CDR3. Between the trimmed V and J ends, which lost 7 bases and 2 bases, there was a span of 11 bases. Germline CDR1 SQVTM, CDR2 ANQGSEA. The CDR3 protein is CSAIRENYGYTF. In DNA, the CDR3 is TGCAGCGCCATACGGGAGAACTATGGCTACACCTTC.

The genes are TRBV7-9 and TRBJ2-7, with 7 bases matching TRBD1. The ends lost 5 bases at V and 2 bases at J; junction bases unmatched: 6. This CDR3 region has 14 residues. CDR1 and CDR2 (germline): SEHNR, FQNEAQ (reference sequence). CDR3 sequence: CASSPRDRAYEQYF. The CDR3 coding sequence is TGTGCCAGCAGCCCCCGGGACAGAGCCTACGAGCAGTACTTC.

CDR3 nucleotides: TGTGCCAGCAGTGAAGCGCTGGACAGGGCCGATACGCAGTATTTT. Protein sequence: CASSEALDRADTQYF. The chain employs TRBV6-1 and TRBJ2-3; 8 nucleotides align to TRBD1. The CDR3 has 15 residues. CDR1 MNHNS and CDR2 SASEGT come from the germline V gene. The V gene end was trimmed by 0 bases and the J gene end by 6 bases; junction bases not matched to a gene: 5.

V gene TRBV9 combines with J gene TRBJ2-3; 7 nucleotides match TRBD2. Germline-derived CDR1 and CDR2 are SGDLS and YYNGEE. Trimming at V came to 4 bases and at J to 2 bases, leaving 10 bases not matched to a gene. This CDR3 is built from 16 residues. The CDR3 coding sequence is TGTGCCAGCAGCCCAAGGACTAGTTGGGACACAGATACGCAGTATTTT. Translating gives CASSPRTSWDTDTQYF.

The rearrangement links TRBV27 to TRBJ1-6, with a possible D match to TRBD1 (6 bases). The V end lost 6 bases, the J end lost 9 bases, and 15 bases lay between the germline ends. The germline gives CDR1 MNHEY, CDR2 SMNVEV (reference sequence). The CDR3 covers 14 residues. The CDR3 region is CASSPTGVGSPLHF. CDR3 nucleotides: TGTGCCAGCAGCCCGACAGGAGTCGGTTCACCCCTCCACTTT.

The chain is built from TRBV14 and TRBJ1-2; TRBD1 might be the D (6 bases). The V gene lost 1 base and the J gene lost 5 bases, with 8 bases spanning the gap. The CDR3 has 13 residues. From germline, CDR1 is SGHDN and CDR2 FVKESK. CDR3 amino acids: CASSQVGGYGYTF. The CDR3 nucleotides are TGTGCCAGCAGCCAAGTAGGGGGTTATGGCTACACCTTC. Combining the CDR3 with reference TRBV14 and TRBJ1-2 gives the whole variable domain EAGVTQFPSHSVIEKGQTVTLRCDPISGHDNLYWYRRVMGKEIKFLLHFVKESKQDESGMPNNRFLAERTGGTYSTLKVQPAELEDSGVYFCASSQVGGYGYTFGSGTRLTVV.

V gene TRBV6-5 combines with J gene TRBJ2-7; TRBD1 matches at 8 bases. This CDR3 is built from 15 residues. Germline-derived CDR1 and CDR2 are MNHEY and SVGAGI. Losses at the gene ends were 5 bases for V and 4 bases for J; bases not matched to a gene: 10. The CDR3 region is CASSPDRGGDYEQYF. The CDR3 region has the DNA TGTGCCAGCAGTCCTGACAGGGGAGGCGATTACGAGCAGTACTTC.

The genes are TRBV7-9 and TRBJ2-7; a weak D match, TRBD2 (6 bases). This CDR3 is built from 12 residues. V lost 5 bases and J 4 bases, leaving 9 bases between the germline ends. Germline V gene data show CDR1 as SEHNR and CDR2 as FQNEAQ (reference sequence). Here the CDR3 DNA reads TGTGCCAGCAGCCTCAGCGGGTACGAGCAGTACTTC. Residues: CASSLSGYEQYF.

The rearrangement joins TRBV6-4 to TRBJ2-3, with TRBD1 matching 8 bases. Unmatched junction bases numbered 7, after V lost 3 bases and J lost 5 bases. Germline assignment: CDR1 MRHNA and CDR2 SNTAGT. This CDR3 contains 15 residues. CDR3: CASSEVAGGRDTQYF. The CDR3 DNA is TGTGCCAGCAGTGAAGTAGCAGGGGGCAGAGATACGCAGTATTTT.

This chain links TRBV7-9 with TRBJ2-2; D is ambiguous. CDR3 length: 12 residues. Germline V lookup: CDR1 SEHNR, CDR2 FQNEAQ (reference sequence). V lost 5 bases to trimming and J lost 3 bases, with 4 bases between them. The CDR3 sequence is CASSRDTGELFF. CDR3 DNA: TGTGCCAGCAGCCGGGACACCGGGGAGCTGTTTTTT.

The chain carries TRBV7-9 and TRBJ1-3; possible D gene TRBD1, 5 bases. V lost 1 base, J lost 4 bases, and 14 bases lay in between. The germline CDR1 and CDR2 sequences are SEHNR and FQNEAQ (reference sequence). The CDR3 has 16 residues. CDR3 sequence (DNA): TGTGCCAGCAGCTTAGATGACAGTCAGTACGGAAACACCATATATTTT. Its translation is CASSLDDSQYGNTIYF.

V and J are TRBV6-5 and TRBJ2-7; TRBD1 agrees at 7 bases. The V gene end was trimmed by 6 bases and the J gene end by 7 bases; junction bases not matched to a gene: 6. The germline V gene encodes CDR1 MNHEY and CDR2 SVGAGI. This CDR3 contains 12 residues. CDR3 in amino acids: CASSFTGVEQYF. For the CDR3, the DNA is TGTGCCAGCAGCTTTACAGGGGTGGAGCAGTACTTC.

This clone was seen only a few times. The CDR3 coding sequence is TGTGCCAGTAGTCCCCTCGGAACAGCGGATCAGCCCCAGCATTTT. As protein: CASSPLGTADQPQHF. This chain joins TRBV19 and TRBJ1-5; no reliable D call. The germline gives CDR1 LNHDA, CDR2 SQIVND (reference sequence). The CDR3 is 15 amino acids. Trimming pared 5 bases from V and 5 bases from J, leaving 16 bases between. Supplemented by reference TRBV19 and TRBJ1-5, the full variable domain reads DGGITQSPKYLFRKEGQNVTLSCEQNLNHDAMYWYRQDPGQGLRLIYYSQIVNDFQKGDIAEGYSVSREKKESFPLTVTSAQKNPTAFYLCASSPLGTADQPQHFGDGTRLSIL.

V is TRBV7-9 and J is TRBJ2-5, with TRBD1 identical over 8 bases. The germline V gene encodes CDR1 SEHNR and CDR2 FQNEAQ (reference sequence). The V gene end was trimmed by 6 bases and the J gene end by 5 bases; junction bases not matched to a gene: 5. This CDR3 is built from 13 residues. CDR3 DNA: TGTGCCAGCAGTCCAGGGGGCGGGGAGACCCAGTACTTC. Translation: CASSPGGGETQYF. Full variable domain (remainder filled in from reference TRBV7-9 and TRBJ2-5): DTGVSQNPRHKITKRGQNVTFRCDPISEHNRLYWYRQTLGQGPEFLTYFQNEAQLEKSRLLSDRFSAERPKGSFSTLEIQRTEQGDSAMYLCASSPGGGETQYFGPGTRLLVL.